This T cell receptor beta chain was found in a study of coeliac disease. Study findings and constraints: Intraepithelial and lamina propria fractions were not highly pure, so cross-contamination was possible.

TCRdb keeps only in-frame clones here, not all; method: immunoSEQ multiplex PCR. Here the sample spans more than 3,000 clones, about 60% being singletons. Details on this clone: Its antigen is unidentified.

Germline V gene sequence: CDR1 SGHTS, CDR2 YDEGEE. CDR3 length: 16 residues. V was pared by 3 bases and J by 7 bases, with 11 bases of the junction left unmatched. The rearrangement links TRBV5-8 to TRBJ2-3; TRBD1 aligns across 10 bases. The TCR was taken from a woman between 45 and 65 years old without celiac disease. The sequenced material came from lymphocytes from the gut lamina propria. The CDR3 reads CASSYSSGTGVYTQYF. CDR3 DNA: TGTGCCAGCAGCTACTCCTCCGGGACAGGGGTTTATACGCAGTATTTT.